The clone carrying this TCR beta chain has at least ten counts. The data stem from a study of tumor-infiltrating lymphocytes in oesophageal squamous cell carcinoma. MiXCR, run by TCRdb on the PCR reads, gives a single entry per CDR3 protein. Of 19,000 or so distinct CDR3 sequences listed, roughly 50% are singletons. Per the germline V gene, CDR1 is MDHEN and CDR2 is SYDVKM. The trim removed 8 bases at V and 2 bases at J, leaving 6 bases unmatched. The CDR3 is 14 amino acids. The genes are TRBV28 and TRBJ2-7; 10 bases fit TRBD2. This TCR was sampled from a female donor with esophageal squamous cell carcinoma. Input material: normal esophageal tissue next to the tumor. The CDR3 region is CASSDSGGPYEQYF. CDR3 nucleotides: TGTGCCAGCTCGGATAGCGGGGGGCCCTACGAGCAGTACTTC.